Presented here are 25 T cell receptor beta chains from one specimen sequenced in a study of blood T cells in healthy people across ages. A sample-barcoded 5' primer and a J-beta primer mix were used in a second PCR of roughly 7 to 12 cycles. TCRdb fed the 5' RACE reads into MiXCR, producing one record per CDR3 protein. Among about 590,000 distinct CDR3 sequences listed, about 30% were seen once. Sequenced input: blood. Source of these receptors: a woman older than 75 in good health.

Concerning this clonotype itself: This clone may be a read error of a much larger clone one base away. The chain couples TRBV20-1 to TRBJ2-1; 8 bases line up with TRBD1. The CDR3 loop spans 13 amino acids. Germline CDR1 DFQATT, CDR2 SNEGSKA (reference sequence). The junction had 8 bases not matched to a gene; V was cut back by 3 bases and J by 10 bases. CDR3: CSASPGGTYEQFF. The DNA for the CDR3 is TGCAGTGCTAGCCCAGGGGGCACCTACGAGCAGTTCTTC.

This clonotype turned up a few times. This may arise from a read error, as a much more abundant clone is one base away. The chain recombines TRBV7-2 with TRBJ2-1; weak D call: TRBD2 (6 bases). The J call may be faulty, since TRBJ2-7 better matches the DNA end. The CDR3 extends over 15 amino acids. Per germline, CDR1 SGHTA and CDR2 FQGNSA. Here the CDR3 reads CASSYRGNSYNEQYF. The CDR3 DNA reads TGTGCCAGCAGCTACCGGGGGAACTCCTACAATGAGCAGTACTTC.

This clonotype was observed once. The CDR3 DNA follows: TGTGCCAGCAGCTCGATGGGGGCAGGGGGCTACGAGCAGTACTTC. Its translation is CASSSMGAGGYEQYF. The chain is built from TRBV11-3 and TRBJ2-5; the match to TRBD1 covers 7 bases. Judging by the DNA end, TRBJ2-7 fits better; the J call may be wrong. Germline assignment: CDR1 SGHNT and CDR2 YENEEA. The CDR3 is made up of 15 amino acids.

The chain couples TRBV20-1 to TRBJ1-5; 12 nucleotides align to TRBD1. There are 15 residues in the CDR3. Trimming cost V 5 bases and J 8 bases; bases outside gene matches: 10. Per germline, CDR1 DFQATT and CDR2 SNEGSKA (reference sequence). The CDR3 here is CSARWGTGGREPQHF. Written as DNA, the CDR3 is TGCAGTGCTCGATGGGGGACAGGGGGCAGGGAGCCCCAGCATTTT.

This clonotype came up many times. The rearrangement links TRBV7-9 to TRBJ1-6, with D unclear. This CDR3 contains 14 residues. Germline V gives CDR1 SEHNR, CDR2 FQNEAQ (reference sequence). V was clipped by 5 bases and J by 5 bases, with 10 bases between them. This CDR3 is CASSQTGDNSPLHF. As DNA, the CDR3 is TGTGCCAGCAGCCAAACCGGGGATAATTCACCCCTCCACTTT.

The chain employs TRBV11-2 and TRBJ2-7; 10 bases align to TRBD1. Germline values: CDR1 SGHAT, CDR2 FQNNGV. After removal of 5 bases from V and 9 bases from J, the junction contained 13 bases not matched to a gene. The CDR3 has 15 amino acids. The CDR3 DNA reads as TGTGCCAGCAGCCGCCGGGACAGGGGAAAGAATGGGCAGTACTTC. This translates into CASSRRDRGKNGQYF. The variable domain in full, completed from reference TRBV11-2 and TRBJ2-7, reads EAGVAQSPRYKIIEKRQSVAFWCNPISGHATLYWYQQILGQGPKLLIQFQNNGVVDDSQLPKDRFSAERLKGVDSTLKIQPAKLEDSAVYLCASSRRDRGKNGQYFGPGTRLTVT.

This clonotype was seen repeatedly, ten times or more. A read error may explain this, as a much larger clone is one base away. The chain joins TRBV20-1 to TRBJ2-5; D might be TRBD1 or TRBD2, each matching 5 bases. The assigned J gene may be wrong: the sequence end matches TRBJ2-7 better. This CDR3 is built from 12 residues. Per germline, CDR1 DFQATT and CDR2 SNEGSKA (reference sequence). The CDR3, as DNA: TGCAGTGCCGATGGTGTGGGGGACGAGCAGTACTTC. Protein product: CSADGVGDEQYF.

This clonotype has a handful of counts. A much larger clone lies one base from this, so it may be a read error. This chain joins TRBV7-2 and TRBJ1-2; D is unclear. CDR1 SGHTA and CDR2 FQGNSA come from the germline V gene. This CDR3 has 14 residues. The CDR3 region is CACSYWEHRYGYTF. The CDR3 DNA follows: TGTGCCTGCAGCTATTGGGAGCATCGGTATGGCTACACCTTC.

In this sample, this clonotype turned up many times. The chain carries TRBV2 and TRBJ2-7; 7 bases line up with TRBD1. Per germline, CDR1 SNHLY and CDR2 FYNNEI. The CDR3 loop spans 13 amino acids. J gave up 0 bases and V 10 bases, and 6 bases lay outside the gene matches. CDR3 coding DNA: TGTGCCACCAAGGACAGGCTCTCCTACGAGCAGTACTTC. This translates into CATKDRLSYEQYF.

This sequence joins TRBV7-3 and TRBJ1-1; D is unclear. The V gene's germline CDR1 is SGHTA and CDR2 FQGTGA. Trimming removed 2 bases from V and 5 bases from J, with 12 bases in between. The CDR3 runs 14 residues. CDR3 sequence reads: CASSLGNLGTEAFF. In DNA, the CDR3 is TGTGCCAGCAGCTTAGGTAACCTAGGGACTGAAGCTTTCTTT.

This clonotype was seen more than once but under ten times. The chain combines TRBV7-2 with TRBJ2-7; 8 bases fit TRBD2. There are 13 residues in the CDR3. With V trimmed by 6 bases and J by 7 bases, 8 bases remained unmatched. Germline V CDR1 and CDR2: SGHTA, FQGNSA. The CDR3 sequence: CASSPAGANEQYF. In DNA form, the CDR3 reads TGTGCCAGCAGTCCAGCGGGGGCTAATGAGCAGTACTTC.

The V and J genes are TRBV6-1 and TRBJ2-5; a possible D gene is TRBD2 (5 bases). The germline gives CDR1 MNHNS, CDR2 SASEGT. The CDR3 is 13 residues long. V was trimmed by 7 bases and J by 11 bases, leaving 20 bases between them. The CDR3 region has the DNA TGTGCCAGCAACGGACTGGCCTACAATGAGCAGTACTTC. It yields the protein CASNGLAYNEQYF.

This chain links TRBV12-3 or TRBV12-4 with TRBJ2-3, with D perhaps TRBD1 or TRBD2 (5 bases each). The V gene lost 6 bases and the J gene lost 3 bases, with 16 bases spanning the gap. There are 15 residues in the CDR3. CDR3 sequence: CASRQRGARTDTQYF. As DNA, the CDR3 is TGTGCCAGCAGACAAAGGGGAGCGAGAACAGATACGCAGTATTTT.

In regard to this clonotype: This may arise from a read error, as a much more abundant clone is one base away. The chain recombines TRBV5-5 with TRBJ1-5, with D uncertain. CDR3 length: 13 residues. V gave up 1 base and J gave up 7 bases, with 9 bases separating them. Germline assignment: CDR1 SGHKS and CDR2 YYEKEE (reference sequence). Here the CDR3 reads CASSLSVGQPQHF. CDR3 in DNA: TGTGCCAGCAGCTTGTCTGTGGGCCAGCCCCAGCATTTT.

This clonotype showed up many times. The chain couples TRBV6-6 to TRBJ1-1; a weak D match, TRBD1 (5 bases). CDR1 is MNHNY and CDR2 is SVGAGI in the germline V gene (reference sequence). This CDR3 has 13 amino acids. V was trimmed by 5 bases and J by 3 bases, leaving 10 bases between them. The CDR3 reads CASSRDSYTEAFF. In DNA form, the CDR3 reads TGTGCCAGCAGTCGTGACAGTTACACTGAAGCTTTCTTT.

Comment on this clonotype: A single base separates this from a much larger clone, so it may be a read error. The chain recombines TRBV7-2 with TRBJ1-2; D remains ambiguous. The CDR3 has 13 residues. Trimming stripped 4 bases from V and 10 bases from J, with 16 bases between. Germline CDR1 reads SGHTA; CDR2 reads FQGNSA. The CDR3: CASSSQQFGAYTF. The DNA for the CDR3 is TGTGCCAGCAGCTCCCAACAGTTCGGCGCCTACACCTTC. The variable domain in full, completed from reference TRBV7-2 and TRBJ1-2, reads GAGVSQSPSNKVTEKGKDVELRCDPISGHTALYWYRQSLGQGLEFLIYFQGNSAPDKSGLPSDRFSAERTGGSVSTLTIQRTQQEDSAVYLCASSSQQFGAYTFGSGTRLTVV.

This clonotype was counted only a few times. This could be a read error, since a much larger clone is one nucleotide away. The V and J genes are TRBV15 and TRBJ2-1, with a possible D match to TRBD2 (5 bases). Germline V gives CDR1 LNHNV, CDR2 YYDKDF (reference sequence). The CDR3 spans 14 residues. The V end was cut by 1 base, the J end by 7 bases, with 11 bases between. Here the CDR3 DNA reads TGTGCCACCAGCAGAGTAGGAGGCTTAAATGAGCAGTTCTTC. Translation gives CATSRVGGLNEQFF.

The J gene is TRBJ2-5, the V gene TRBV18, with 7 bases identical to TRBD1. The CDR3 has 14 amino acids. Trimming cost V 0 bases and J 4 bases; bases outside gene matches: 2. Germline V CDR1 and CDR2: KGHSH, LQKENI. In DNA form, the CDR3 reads TGTGCCAGCTCACCACCAGGGGGCAGAGAGACCCAGTACTTC. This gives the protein CASSPPGGRETQYF. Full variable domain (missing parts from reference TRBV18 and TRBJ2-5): NAGVMQNPRHLVRRRGQEARLRCSPMKGHSHVYWYRQLPEEGLKFMVYLQKENIIDESGMPKERFSAEFPKEGPSILRIQQVVRGDSAAYFCASSPPGGRETQYFGPGTRLLVL.

Written as DNA, the CDR3 is TGTGCCAGCAGCCGGGGCGGGACAGGGGTTGGAGCTGAAGCTTTCTTT. Protein: CASSRGGTGVGAEAFF. The chain employs TRBV3-1 and TRBJ1-1, with TRBD1 matching 10 bases. J gave up 6 bases and V 4 bases, and 11 bases lay outside the gene matches. Germline V gives CDR1 LGHDT, CDR2 YNNKEL (reference sequence). CDR3 length: 16 residues.

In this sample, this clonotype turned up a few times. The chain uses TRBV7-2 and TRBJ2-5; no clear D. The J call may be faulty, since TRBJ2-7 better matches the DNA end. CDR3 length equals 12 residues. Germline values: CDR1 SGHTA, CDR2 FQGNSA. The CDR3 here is CASSQMGNEQYF. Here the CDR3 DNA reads TGTGCCAGCAGCCAAATGGGTAACGAGCAGTACTTC.

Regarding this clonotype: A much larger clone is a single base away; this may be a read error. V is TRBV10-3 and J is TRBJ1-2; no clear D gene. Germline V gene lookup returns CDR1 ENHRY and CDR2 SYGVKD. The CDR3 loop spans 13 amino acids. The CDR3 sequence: CATSEKTLHGYTF. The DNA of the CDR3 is TGTGCCACCAGTGAGAAGACCCTTCATGGCTACACCTTC.

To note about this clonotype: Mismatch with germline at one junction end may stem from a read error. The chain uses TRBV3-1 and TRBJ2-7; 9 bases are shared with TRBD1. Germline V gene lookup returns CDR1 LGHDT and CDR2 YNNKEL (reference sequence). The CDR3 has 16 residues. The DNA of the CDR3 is TGTGCCAGCGGCCAGACCCGGGACAGGGTCTCCTACGAGCAGTACTTC. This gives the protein CASGQTRDRVSYEQYF.

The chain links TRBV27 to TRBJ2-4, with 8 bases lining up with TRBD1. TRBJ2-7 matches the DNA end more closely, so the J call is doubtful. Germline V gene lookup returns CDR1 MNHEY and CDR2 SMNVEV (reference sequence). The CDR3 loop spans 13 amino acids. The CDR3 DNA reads TGTGCCAGCGGGCGGGGACAGGCCTACGAGCAGTACTTC. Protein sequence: CASGRGQAYEQYF.

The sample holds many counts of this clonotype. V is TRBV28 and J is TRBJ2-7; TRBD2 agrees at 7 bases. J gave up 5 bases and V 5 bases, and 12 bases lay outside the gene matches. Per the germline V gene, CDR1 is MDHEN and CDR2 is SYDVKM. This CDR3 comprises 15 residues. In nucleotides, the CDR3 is TGTGCCAGCAGTCTTCCCGACGGGGGGAAGGACGAGCAGTACTTC. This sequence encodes CASSLPDGGKDEQYF.

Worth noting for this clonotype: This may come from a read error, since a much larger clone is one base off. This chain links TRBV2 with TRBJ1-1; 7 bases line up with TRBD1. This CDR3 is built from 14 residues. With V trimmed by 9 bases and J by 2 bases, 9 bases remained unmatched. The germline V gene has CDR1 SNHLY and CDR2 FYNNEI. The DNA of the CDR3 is TGTGCCAGAAGCGCGGGACAGTTTAACACTGAAGCTTTCTTT. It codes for CARSAGQFNTEAFF.